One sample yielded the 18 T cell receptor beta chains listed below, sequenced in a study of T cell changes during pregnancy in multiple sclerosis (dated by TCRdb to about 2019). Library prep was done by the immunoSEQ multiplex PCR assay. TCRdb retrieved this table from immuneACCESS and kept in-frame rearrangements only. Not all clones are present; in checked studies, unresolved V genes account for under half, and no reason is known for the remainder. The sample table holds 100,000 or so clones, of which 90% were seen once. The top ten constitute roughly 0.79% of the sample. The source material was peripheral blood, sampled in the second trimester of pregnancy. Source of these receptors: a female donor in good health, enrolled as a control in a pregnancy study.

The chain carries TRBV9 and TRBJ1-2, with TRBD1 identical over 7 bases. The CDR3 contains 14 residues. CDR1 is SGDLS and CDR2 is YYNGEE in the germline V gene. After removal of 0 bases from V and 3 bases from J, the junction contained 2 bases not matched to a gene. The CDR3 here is CASSVGGGDYGYTF. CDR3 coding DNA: TGTGCCAGCAGCGTAGGAGGGGGCGACTATGGCTACACCTTC.

The CDR3 region has the DNA TGTGCCAGCAGCAAAGACTTCGGGCAGGGGTTTACCTACGAGCAGTACTTC. Its protein is CASSKDFGQGFTYEQYF. The rearrangement links TRBV21-1 to TRBJ2-7; the D call TRBD1 from the table was never checked on the DNA. TRBV21-1 is noted as a pseudogene. The CDR3 is made up of 17 amino acids.

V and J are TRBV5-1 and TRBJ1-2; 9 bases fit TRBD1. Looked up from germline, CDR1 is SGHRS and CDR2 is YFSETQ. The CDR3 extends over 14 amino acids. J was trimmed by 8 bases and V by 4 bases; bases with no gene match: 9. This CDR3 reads CASSDLQGAHGYTF. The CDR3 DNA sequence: TGCGCCAGCAGCGACCTACAGGGGGCGCACGGCTACACCTTC.

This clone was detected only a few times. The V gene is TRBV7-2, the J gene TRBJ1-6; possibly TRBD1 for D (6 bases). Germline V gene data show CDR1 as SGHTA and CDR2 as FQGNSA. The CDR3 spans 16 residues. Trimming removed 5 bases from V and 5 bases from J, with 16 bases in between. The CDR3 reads CASSAQRGGHNSPLHF. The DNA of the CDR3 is TGTGCCAGCAGCGCTCAGCGAGGGGGACATAATTCACCCCTCCACTTT.

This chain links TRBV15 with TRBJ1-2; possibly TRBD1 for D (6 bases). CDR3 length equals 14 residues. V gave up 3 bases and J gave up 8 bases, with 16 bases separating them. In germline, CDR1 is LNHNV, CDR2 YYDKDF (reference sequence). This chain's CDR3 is CATSRIQGSGGYTF. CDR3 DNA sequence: TGTGCCACCAGCAGGATACAGGGTTCAGGGGGCTACACCTTC.

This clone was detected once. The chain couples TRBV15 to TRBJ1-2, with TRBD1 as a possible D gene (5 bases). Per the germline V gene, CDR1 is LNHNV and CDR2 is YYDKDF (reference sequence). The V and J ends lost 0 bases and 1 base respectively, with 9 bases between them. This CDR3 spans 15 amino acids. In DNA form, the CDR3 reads TGTGCCACCAGCAGAGATGGAGGGGTTAACTATGGCTACACCTTC. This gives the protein CATSRDGGVNYGYTF.

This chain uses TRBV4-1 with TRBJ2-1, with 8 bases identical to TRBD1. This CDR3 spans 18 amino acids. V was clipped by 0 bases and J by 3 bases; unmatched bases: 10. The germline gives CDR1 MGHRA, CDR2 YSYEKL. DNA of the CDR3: TGCGCCAGCAGCCAAGACCCTGACAGGGGTGTTCTCTACAATGAGCAGTTCTTC. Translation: CASSQDPDRGVLYNEQFF.

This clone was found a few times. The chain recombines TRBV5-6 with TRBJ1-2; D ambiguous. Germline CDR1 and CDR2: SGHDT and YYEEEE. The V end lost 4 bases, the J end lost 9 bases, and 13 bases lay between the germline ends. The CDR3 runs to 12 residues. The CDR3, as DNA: TGTGCCAGCAGCATACCAGGAATACGCTACACCTTC. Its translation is CASSIPGIRYTF.

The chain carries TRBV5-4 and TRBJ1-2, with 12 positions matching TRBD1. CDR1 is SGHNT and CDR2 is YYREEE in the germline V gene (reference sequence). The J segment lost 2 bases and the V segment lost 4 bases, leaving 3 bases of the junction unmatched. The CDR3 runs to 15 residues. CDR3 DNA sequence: TGTGCCAGCAGCCCGGGACAGGGGGCCAACTATGGCTACACCTTC. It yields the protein CASSPGQGANYGYTF. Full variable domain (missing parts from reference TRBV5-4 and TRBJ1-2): ETGVTQSPTHLIKTRGQQVTLRCSSQSGHNTVSWYQQALGQGPQFIFQYYREEENGRGNFPPRFSGLQFPNYSSELNVNALELDDSALYLCASSPGQGANYGYTFGSGTRLTVV.

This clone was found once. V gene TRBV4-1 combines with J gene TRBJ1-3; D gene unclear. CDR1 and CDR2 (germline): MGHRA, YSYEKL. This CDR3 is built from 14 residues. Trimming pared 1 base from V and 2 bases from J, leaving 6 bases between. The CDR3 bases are TGCGCCAGCAGCCAAGTATCGGCTGGAAACACCATATATTTT. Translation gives CASSQVSAGNTIYF.

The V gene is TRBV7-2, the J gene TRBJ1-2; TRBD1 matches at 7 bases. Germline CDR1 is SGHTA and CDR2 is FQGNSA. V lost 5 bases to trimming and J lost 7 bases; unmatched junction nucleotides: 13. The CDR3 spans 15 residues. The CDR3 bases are TGTGCCAGCAGCCCCTCGGGAGGGGGCTATATTGGCTACACCTTC. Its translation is CASSPSGGGYIGYTF.

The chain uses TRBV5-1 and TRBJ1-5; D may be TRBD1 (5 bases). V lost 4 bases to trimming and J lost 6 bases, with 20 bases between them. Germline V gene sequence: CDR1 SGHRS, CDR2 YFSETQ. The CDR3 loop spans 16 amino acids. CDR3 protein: CASSPLPSGGGQPQHF. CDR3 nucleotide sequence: TGCGCCAGCAGCCCCTTACCCTCTGGGGGAGGTCAGCCCCAGCATTTT.

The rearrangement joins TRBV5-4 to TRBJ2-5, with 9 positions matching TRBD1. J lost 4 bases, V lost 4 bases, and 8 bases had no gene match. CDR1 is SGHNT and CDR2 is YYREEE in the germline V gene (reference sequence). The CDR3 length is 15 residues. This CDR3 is CASSRGQGIGETQYF. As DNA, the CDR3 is TGTGCCAGCAGCCGTGGACAGGGGATAGGAGAGACCCAGTACTTC.

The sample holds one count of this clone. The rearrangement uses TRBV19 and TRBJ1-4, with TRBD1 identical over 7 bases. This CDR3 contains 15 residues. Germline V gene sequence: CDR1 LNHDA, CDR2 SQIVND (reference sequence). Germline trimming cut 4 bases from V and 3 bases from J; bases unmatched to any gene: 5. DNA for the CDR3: TGTGCCAGTAGTACAAGGACAGGACCTAATGAAAAACTGTTTTTT. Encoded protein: CASSTRTGPNEKLFF.

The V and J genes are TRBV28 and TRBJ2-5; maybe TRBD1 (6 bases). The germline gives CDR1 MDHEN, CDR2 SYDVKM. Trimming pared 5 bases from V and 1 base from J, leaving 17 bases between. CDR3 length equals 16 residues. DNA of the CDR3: TGTGCCAGCAGTCCCCCAAGACAGGCCATCCAAGAGACCCAGTACTTC. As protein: CASSPPRQAIQETQYF.

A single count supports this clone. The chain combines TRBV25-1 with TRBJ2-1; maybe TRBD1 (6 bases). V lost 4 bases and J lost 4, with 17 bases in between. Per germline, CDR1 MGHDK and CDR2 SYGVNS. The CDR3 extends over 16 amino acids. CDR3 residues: CASSADRFSFYNEQFF. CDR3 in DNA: TGTGCCAGCAGTGCCGACAGGTTTTCCTTTTACAATGAGCAGTTCTTC.

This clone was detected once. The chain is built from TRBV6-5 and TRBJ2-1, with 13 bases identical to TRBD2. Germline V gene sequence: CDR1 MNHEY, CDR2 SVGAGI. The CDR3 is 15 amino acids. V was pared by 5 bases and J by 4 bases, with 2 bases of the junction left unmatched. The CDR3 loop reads CASSVLAGGYNEQFF. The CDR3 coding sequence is TGTGCCAGCAGTGTACTAGCGGGGGGGTACAATGAGCAGTTCTTC.

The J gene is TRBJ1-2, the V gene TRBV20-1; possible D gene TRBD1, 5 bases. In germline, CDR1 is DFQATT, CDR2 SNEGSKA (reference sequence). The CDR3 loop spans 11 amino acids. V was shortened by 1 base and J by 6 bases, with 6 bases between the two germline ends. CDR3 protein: CSARGRDGYTF. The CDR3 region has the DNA TGCAGTGCTAGAGGCAGGGATGGCTACACCTTC.